A single sample is the source of the 32 T cell receptor beta chains below, sequenced in a study of T cell responses to AZD1222 COVID-19 vaccine. Data came from immunoSEQ multiplex PCR; TCRdb stores just in-frame clones and leaves some out. Of tens of thousands of clones in the sample, roughly 88% were seen once. Specimen: peripheral blood, collected on day 0 of AZD1222 vaccination. These receptors were obtained from an adult in good health.

This clone was seen a few times. The rearrangement links TRBV27 to TRBJ2-1; possibly TRBD1 for D (7 bases). CDR1 and CDR2 from the germline V gene are MNHEY and SMNVEV (reference sequence). The CDR3 is 16 amino acids. The V end lost 4 bases, the J end lost 0 bases, and 13 bases lay between the germline ends. DNA for the CDR3: TGTGCCAGCAGTTCAAGGGGGCGGGGCTCCTACAATGAGCAGTTCTTC. Encoded protein: CASSSRGRGSYNEQFF.

The genes are TRBV7-9 and TRBJ2-7; D gene ambiguous. The CDR3 length is 16 residues. Trimming left V 5 bases short and J 0 bases short, with 17 bases between. Per the germline V gene, CDR1 is SEHNR and CDR2 is FQNEAQ (reference sequence). CDR3 sequence: CASSPRRDGSSYEQYF. The CDR3 DNA reads as TGTGCCAGCAGCCCGCGGCGCGACGGAAGCTCCTACGAGCAGTACTTC.

J is TRBJ2-5 and V is TRBV5-1; the match to TRBD2 covers 7 bases. The CDR3 runs 16 residues. From germline, CDR1 is SGHRS and CDR2 YFSETQ. V dropped 0 bases and J dropped 4; count of bases not matched to a gene: 9. The CDR3 sequence is CASSLDGLVRRETQYF. In DNA, the CDR3 is TGCGCCAGCAGCTTGGATGGACTAGTTAGGAGAGAGACCCAGTACTTC.

The rearrangement joins TRBV7-8 to TRBJ2-6, with unresolved D. The CDR3 is 16 amino acids. Per germline, CDR1 SGHVS and CDR2 FQNEAQ. Trimming removed 5 bases at V and 2 bases at J, with 13 bases between. The CDR3 reads CASSRDLPAGANVLTF. CDR3 sequence (DNA): TGTGCCAGCAGCCGAGATTTACCAGCTGGGGCCAACGTCCTGACTTTC.

The chain joins TRBV6-2 or TRBV6-3 to TRBJ1-1, with D possibly matching TRBD1 (5 bases). V dropped 4 bases and J dropped 7 bases, with 10 bases sitting between them. The CDR3 consists of 12 residues. Germline-derived CDR1 and CDR2 are MNHEY and SVGEGT. CDR3 in amino acids: CASSSSGIEAFF. CDR3 DNA: TGTGCCAGCAGTTCATCAGGGATTGAAGCTTTCTTT.

The chain couples TRBV7-9 to TRBJ1-4; D is possibly TRBD1 (6 bases). Germline CDR1 and CDR2: SEHNR and FQNEAQ (reference sequence). The CDR3 loop spans 15 amino acids. Trimming took off 2 bases at V and 1 base at J, with 8 bases between the two ends. CDR3 coding DNA: TGTGCCAGCAGCTTACTCAGGGGAACTAATGAAAAACTGTTTTTT. Its translation is CASSLLRGTNEKLFF.

This clone was counted a single time. The chain carries TRBV24-1 and TRBJ2-3; 7 bases agree with TRBD1. V was pared by 1 base and J by 4 bases, with 4 bases of the junction left unmatched. CDR3 length: 15 residues. Germline values: CDR1 KGHDR, CDR2 SFDVKD. This chain's CDR3 is CATSDLAQGADTQYF. In nucleotides, the CDR3 is TGTGCCACCAGTGATTTAGCGCAGGGGGCAGATACGCAGTATTTT.

The chain carries TRBV28 and TRBJ2-3, with D perhaps matching TRBD2 (6 bases). Trimming took 8 bases from V and 6 from J, leaving 15 bases between them. Germline CDR1 is MDHEN and CDR2 is SYDVKM. This CDR3 is 13 amino acids long. The CDR3: CASSQAGRDTQYF. As DNA, the CDR3 is TGTGCCAGCTCTCAGGCGGGGCGGGATACGCAGTATTTT.

This clone appeared once. The rearrangement links TRBV3-1 (or the pseudogene TRBV3-2) to TRBJ2-3, with 9 bases matching TRBD2. Trimming took 3 bases from V and 6 from J; bases not matched to a gene: 7. The CDR3 is 15 amino acids. Germline CDR1 LGHDT, CDR2 YNNKEL (reference sequence). The CDR3 region is CASSHLSGSLDTQYF. The CDR3, as DNA: TGTGCCAGCAGCCACCTTAGCGGGAGTCTGGATACGCAGTATTTT.

The chain recombines TRBV9 with TRBJ1-1; 10 nucleotides agree with TRBD1. The junction had 14 bases not matched to a gene; V was cut back by 1 base and J by 8 bases. Germline V lookup: CDR1 SGDLS, CDR2 YYNGEE. The CDR3 consists of 17 residues. The chain's CDR3 is CASSVSTGTGEGREAFF. The CDR3 region has the DNA TGTGCCAGCAGCGTATCTACCGGGACAGGGGAGGGAAGAGAAGCTTTCTTT. The full variable domain, completed using reference TRBV9 and TRBJ1-1, is DSGVTQTPKHLITATGQRVTLRCSPRSGDLSVYWYQQSLDQGLQFLIQYYNGEERAKGNILERFSAQQFPDLHSELNLSSLELGDSALYFCASSVSTGTGEGREAFFGQGTRLTVV.

This rearrangement joins TRBV4-3 to TRBJ1-3, with D maybe TRBD1 (5 bases). There are 17 residues in the CDR3. V was pared by 0 bases and J by 2 bases, with 14 bases between. Germline lookup yields CDR1 LGHNA and CDR2 YSLEER. The CDR3 DNA sequence: TGCGCCAGCAGCCAAGATTCGGGGCGGGGGACTGGAAACACCATATATTTT. Protein: CASSQDSGRGTGNTIYF.

The V call is TRBV6-1, the J call TRBJ2-2; TRBD1 agrees at 8 bases. CDR3 length: 17 amino acids. CDR1 MNHNS and CDR2 SASEGT come from the germline V gene. The V segment lost 2 bases and the J segment 6 bases; nucleotides outside the gene matches: 11. CDR3 DNA: TGTGCCAGCAGTGAATACAGGGGGAGGCTTAGTCCCGGGGAGCTGTTTTTT. Its translation is CASSEYRGRLSPGELFF.

This chain uses TRBV7-9 with TRBJ2-1; D possibly corresponds to TRBD1 (6 bases). V was pared by 5 bases and J by 6 bases, with 17 bases between. CDR3 length equals 15 residues. Germline loops: CDR1 SEHNR, CDR2 FQNEAQ (reference sequence). The CDR3 region is CASSPGQFPGNEQFF. DNA of the CDR3: TGTGCCAGCAGCCCCGGACAGTTCCCGGGCAATGAGCAGTTCTTC. Full variable domain (remainder filled in from reference TRBV7-9 and TRBJ2-1): DTGVSQNPRHKITKRGQNVTFRCDPISEHNRLYWYRQTLGQGPEFLTYFQNEAQLEKSRLLSDRFSAERPKGSFSTLEIQRTEQGDSAMYLCASSPGQFPGNEQFFGPGTRLTVL.

The rearrangement uses TRBV10-3 and TRBJ1-5; no reliable D call. With 7 bases removed from V and 3 bases from J, the gap between germline ends came to 10 bases. Germline CDR1 and CDR2: ENHRY and SYGVKD. This CDR3 region has 13 residues. CDR3 residues: CAITGDVNQPQHF. CDR3 in DNA: TGTGCCATCACCGGGGATGTCAATCAGCCCCAGCATTTT.

In its sample, this clone was seen once. The genes are TRBV27 and TRBJ1-5; tentative D call: TRBD1 (6 bases). Trimming took off 2 bases at V and 7 bases at J, with 15 bases between the two ends. This CDR3 region has 15 residues. The germline V gene has CDR1 MNHEY and CDR2 SMNVEV (reference sequence). The CDR3 protein is CASSLRWRGRQPQHF. The CDR3 DNA reads as TGTGCCAGCAGTTTAAGGTGGCGGGGGCGGCAGCCCCAGCATTTT.

This rearrangement joins TRBV11-2 to TRBJ1-2; 7 bases align to TRBD1. The CDR3 is made up of 13 amino acids. Per germline, CDR1 SGHAT and CDR2 FQNNGV. The trim removed 0 bases at V and 14 bases at J, leaving 9 bases unmatched. CDR3 residues: CASSLDSAGQVTF. As DNA, the CDR3 is TGTGCCAGCAGCTTAGATAGTGCTGGACAGGTTACCTTC.

The chain joins TRBV27 to TRBJ1-6; TRBD1 is a possible D gene (6 bases). Germline CDR1 is MNHEY and CDR2 is SMNVEV (reference sequence). V was shortened by 6 bases and J by 3 bases, with 15 bases between the two germline ends. The length of the CDR3 is 16 residues. CDR3 in DNA: TGTGCCAGCAGGGAGACAGGAAACTTCTATAATTCACCCCTCCACTTT. Amino acids: CASRETGNFYNSPLHF.

V usage is TRBV19 and J usage is TRBJ1-4, with unresolved D. The CDR3 contains 15 residues. Trimming took 6 bases from V and 8 from J, leaving 19 bases between them. Germline lookup yields CDR1 LNHDA and CDR2 SQIVND (reference sequence). This CDR3 reads CASSQSHQGREKLFF. The CDR3 DNA reads TGTGCCAGTAGCCAATCTCACCAAGGTCGGGAAAAACTGTTTTTT.

The rearrangement links TRBV7-9 to TRBJ2-1; 9 nucleotides agree with TRBD1. Trimming removed 4 bases from V and 10 bases from J; junction bases left unmatched: 8. The CDR3 totals 14 residues. CDR1 and CDR2 (germline): SEHNR, FQNEAQ (reference sequence). The CDR3 nucleotides are TGTGCCAGCAGCTCCGCGGACAGGGGTGGAGAGCAGTTCTTC. It translates to CASSSADRGGEQFF.

This rearrangement joins TRBV11-2 to TRBJ1-1; D may be TRBD1 (5 bases). CDR3 length: 13 amino acids. Germline V gene lookup returns CDR1 SGHAT and CDR2 FQNNGV. The ends were cut back, 1 base at V and 5 bases at J, with 8 bases in the middle. The CDR3 DNA sequence: TGTGCCAGCAGCTTAGGCAGGGTGACTGAAGCTTTCTTT. Translated: CASSLGRVTEAFF.

V gene TRBV7-6 combines with J gene TRBJ2-2; TRBD2 matches at 13 bases. Germline CDR1 SGHVS, CDR2 FNYEAQ. The CDR3 runs 18 residues. V trimming: 1 base; J trimming: 7 bases; junction bases outside the gene matches: 9. CDR3 bases: TGTGCCAGCAGCTTAGGGAGGACTAGCGGGAGAGAGATCGGGGAGCTGTTTTTT. Its translation is CASSLGRTSGREIGELFF.

The gene calls are TRBV7-2 and TRBJ2-7, with D maybe TRBD1 (6 bases). Per germline, CDR1 SGHTA and CDR2 FQGNSA. V lost 5 bases and J 3 bases, leaving 17 bases between the germline ends. CDR3 length: 15 residues. In DNA, the CDR3 is TGTGCCAGCAGCCTAAACGGAGGACAGCTCTACGAGCAGTACGTC. Translating it yields CASSLNGGQLYEQYV.

The chain has TRBV6-5 and TRBJ2-2; no reliable D call. The ends were cut back, 0 bases at V and 6 bases at J, with 8 bases in the middle. This CDR3 is built from 14 residues. Germline CDR1 is MNHEY and CDR2 is SVGAGI. The CDR3 DNA reads TGTGCCAGCAGTTACTCGCAAGGAGCCGGGGAGCTGTTTTTT. This translates into CASSYSQGAGELFF.

The CDR3 sequence: CASRTARNQPQHF. The CDR3 DNA is TGCGCCAGTAGGACAGCGAGAAATCAGCCCCAGCATTTT. The rearrangement joins TRBV23-1 to TRBJ1-5, with a possible D match to TRBD1 (6 bases). TRBV23-1 is identified as an open reading frame with a role that is uncertain. The CDR3 loop spans 13 amino acids. Trimming removed 9 bases at V and 4 bases at J, with 13 bases between.

The chain uses TRBV21-1 and TRBJ1-2; the D call TRBD1 from the table was never checked on the DNA. TRBV21-1 is flagged as a pseudogene. The CDR3 consists of 15 residues. The CDR3 nucleotides are TGTGCCAGCACAAGGACAGCGAACGGCGGCTATGGCTACACCTTC. Translating gives CASTRTANGGYGYTF.

The chain employs TRBV4-1 and TRBJ2-1; D uncertain. Trimming removed 1 base at V and 1 base at J, with 5 bases between. This CDR3 comprises 14 residues. CDR1 and CDR2 (germline): MGHRA, YSYEKL. In nucleotides, the CDR3 is TGCGCCAGCAGCCAAGGCCGGTCCTACAATGAGCAGTTCTTC. Its protein is CASSQGRSYNEQFF.

The chain is built from TRBV13 and TRBJ1-1; D is uncertain. CDR1 and CDR2 (germline): PRHDT, FYEKMQ (reference sequence). V lost 5 bases and J 1 base, leaving 11 bases between the germline ends. This CDR3 has 14 residues. The CDR3 is CASSLRWGNTEAFF. DNA for the CDR3: TGTGCCAGCAGCCTCCGGTGGGGGAACACTGAAGCTTTCTTT.

J is TRBJ2-7 and V is TRBV5-1; no firm D call. CDR1 is SGHRS, CDR2 YFSETQ, per germline. CDR3 length equals 12 residues. V shed 5 bases and J shed 5 bases, with 11 bases lying between them. The CDR3 loop is CASSLVLHEQYF. The CDR3, as DNA: TGCGCCAGCAGTCTTGTGCTCCACGAGCAGTACTTC.

In this sample, this clone turned up once. The chain joins TRBV7-2 to TRBJ2-7; TRBD1 or TRBD2 may be the D gene (5 bases each). The CDR3 has 15 amino acids. CDR1 is SGHTA, CDR2 FQGNSA, per germline. Trimming pared 6 bases from V and 6 bases from J, leaving 21 bases between. The CDR3 DNA is TGTGCCAGCAGGAATTACTCCGGGACGTGGCGCGAGCAGTACTTC. Translation: CASRNYSGTWREQYF.

The V call is TRBV5-4, the J call TRBJ2-3, with 8 bases aligning to TRBD2. V lost 0 bases and J lost 5; bases outside the gene matches: 5. There are 15 residues in the CDR3. CDR1 is SGHNT and CDR2 is YYREEE in the germline V gene (reference sequence). The DNA of the CDR3 is TGTGCCAGCAGCTTGGCGGGAGGGCCGAAAGATACGCAGTATTTT. It is translated as CASSLAGGPKDTQYF.

V and J are TRBV5-1 and TRBJ2-3; 14 bases match TRBD2. The CDR3 extends over 17 amino acids. The germline V gene has CDR1 SGHRS and CDR2 YFSETQ. V was pared by 4 bases and J by 4 bases, with 8 bases of the junction left unmatched. The CDR3 region is CASSMTSGRAMADTQYF. In DNA form, the CDR3 reads TGCGCCAGCAGCATGACTAGCGGGAGGGCCATGGCAGATACGCAGTATTTT.

The rearrangement links TRBV27 to TRBJ2-2; D uncertain. The CDR3 length is 14 residues. Germline CDR1 reads MNHEY; CDR2 reads SMNVEV (reference sequence). Trimming cost V 4 bases and J 8 bases, with 14 bases left between them. The CDR3 reads CASSWGALDGELFF. The CDR3 DNA reads as TGTGCCAGCAGTTGGGGTGCGCTTGATGGGGAGCTGTTTTTT.